One and the same sample provided the 9 T cell receptor beta chains below, sequenced in a study of ipilimumab plus nivolumab after autologous stem cell transplantation (dated by TCRdb to about 2021). To prepare the library, the immunoSEQ multiplex PCR assay was applied. The immuneACCESS repertoire file appears here via TCRdb, limited to in-frame rearrangements. These files lack a portion of the clones; in checked studies, under half of the deficit traces to unresolved V genes, and the cause of the others is not known. The sample profile shows fewer than 25,000 clones; roughly 69% of them were found once. Of the sample, roughly 25% is held by the ten largest clones. The sample consisted of PBMCs, taken in a trial of ipilimumab plus nivolumab as post-transplant consolidation. The origin of the receptors is a male donor with diffuse large B-cell lymphoma.

Here the CDR3 DNA reads TGTGCCAGCAGAAAACAGGACGGATTTAATGAAAAACTGTTTTTT. Its protein is CASRKQDGFNEKLFF. V usage is TRBV6-1 and J usage is TRBJ1-4, with D perhaps TRBD1 (5 bases). The CDR3 has 15 residues. Germline V gene lookup returns CDR1 MNHNS and CDR2 SASEGT. V was trimmed by 6 bases and J by 4 bases, leaving 15 bases between them.

The chain recombines TRBV10-2 with TRBJ2-1, with 9 bases fitting TRBD2. CDR1 is WSHSY, CDR2 SAAADI, per germline. The CDR3 totals 14 residues. Germline trimming cut 6 bases from V and 7 bases from J; bases unmatched to any gene: 7. DNA for the CDR3: TGCGCCAGCAGGATTAGCGGGGGAGAGAATGAGCAGTTCTTC. Amino acid sequence: CASRISGGENEQFF.

The CDR3 sequence: CASSLVGQNTGELFF. As DNA, the CDR3 is TGCGCCAGCAGCTTGGTTGGTCAGAACACCGGGGAGCTGTTTTTT. This chain joins TRBV5-1 and TRBJ2-2; D remains unclear. CDR1 is SGHRS and CDR2 is YFSETQ in the germline V gene. Trimming took 0 bases from V and 1 from J, leaving 7 bases between them. This CDR3 contains 15 residues.

The rearrangement uses TRBV7-8 and TRBJ1-5; 7 nucleotides agree with TRBD1. This CDR3 is 16 amino acids long. Germline CDR1 and CDR2: SGHVS and FQNEAQ. After removal of 4 bases from V and 0 bases from J, the junction contained 6 bases not matched to a gene. Here the CDR3 reads CASSSRDSYSNQPQHF. As DNA, the CDR3 is TGTGCCAGCAGCTCCCGGGACAGTTATAGCAATCAGCCCCAGCATTTT.

CDR3 protein: CASSLRDAWRELFF. The CDR3 DNA reads TGTGCCAGCAGCTTACGGGACGCGTGGCGGGAGCTGTTTTTT. The chain links TRBV7-8 to TRBJ2-2, with D possibly called TRBD1 or TRBD2 (5 bases each). Germline V lookup: CDR1 SGHVS, CDR2 FQNEAQ. The CDR3 spans 14 residues. With 2 bases removed from V and 9 bases from J, the gap between germline ends came to 13 bases.

The chain recombines TRBV4-2 with TRBJ2-1; D remains ambiguous. V was cut by 6 bases and J by 5 bases, with 11 bases left in between. The CDR3 contains 13 residues. Germline CDR1 reads LGHNA; CDR2 reads YNFKEQ. CDR3: CASSLEANNEQFF. DNA for the CDR3: TGTGCCAGCAGTCTGGAAGCCAACAATGAGCAGTTCTTC.

The rearrangement uses TRBV18 and TRBJ1-5, with TRBD1 as a possible D gene (5 bases). V lost 5 bases and J lost 4, with 15 bases in between. In germline, CDR1 is KGHSH, CDR2 LQKENI. This CDR3 is built from 15 residues. CDR3 region: CASSSGTGGNQPQHF. In DNA, the CDR3 is TGTGCCAGCTCATCCGGGACTGGGGGGAATCAGCCCCAGCATTTT.

This clone occurred a few times. This sequence joins TRBV5-1 and TRBJ2-1; 13 bases agree with TRBD2. The CDR3 length is 17 residues. Germline V lookup: CDR1 SGHRS, CDR2 YFSETQ. The V gene end was trimmed by 0 bases and the J gene end by 8 bases; junction bases not matched to a gene: 8. The CDR3 loop reads CASSLEAGLAGLDEQFF. CDR3 DNA sequence: TGCGCCAGCAGCTTGGAAGCGGGACTAGCGGGGCTCGATGAGCAGTTCTTC. Full variable domain (remainder filled in from reference TRBV5-1 and TRBJ2-1): KAGVTQTPRYLIKTRGQQVTLSCSPISGHRSVSWYQQTPGQGLQFLFEYFSETQRNKGNFPGRFSGRQFSNSRSEMNVSTLELGDSALYLCASSLEAGLAGLDEQFFGPGTRLTVL.

The rearrangement links TRBV5-1 to TRBJ2-7, with 13 bases identical to TRBD2. V dropped 4 bases and J dropped 0; count of bases not matched to a gene: 7. The CDR3 has 17 amino acids. Germline-derived CDR1 and CDR2 are SGHRS and YFSETQ. In nucleotides, the CDR3 is TGCGCCAGCAGCCCCCGGACTAGCGGGGGATCCTCCTACGAGCAGTACTTC. Translating gives CASSPRTSGGSSYEQYF.